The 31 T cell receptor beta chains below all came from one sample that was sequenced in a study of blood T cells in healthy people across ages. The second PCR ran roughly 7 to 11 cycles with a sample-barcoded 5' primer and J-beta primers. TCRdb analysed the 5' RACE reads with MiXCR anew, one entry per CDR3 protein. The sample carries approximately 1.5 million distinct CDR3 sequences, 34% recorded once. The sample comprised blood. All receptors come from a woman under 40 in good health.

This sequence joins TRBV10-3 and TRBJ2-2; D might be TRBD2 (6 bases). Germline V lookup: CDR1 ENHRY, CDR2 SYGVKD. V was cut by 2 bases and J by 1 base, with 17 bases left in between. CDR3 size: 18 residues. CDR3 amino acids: CAISEERTGVMNTGELFF. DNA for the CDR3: TGTGCCATCAGTGAGGAACGGACGGGAGTCATGAACACCGGGGAGCTGTTTTTT.

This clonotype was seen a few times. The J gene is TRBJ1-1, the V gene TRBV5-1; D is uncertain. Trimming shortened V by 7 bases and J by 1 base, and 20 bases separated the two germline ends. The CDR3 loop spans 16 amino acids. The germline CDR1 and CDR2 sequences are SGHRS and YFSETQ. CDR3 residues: CASGRADRSWNTEAFF. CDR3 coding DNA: TGCGCCAGCGGACGGGCGGATAGGTCGTGGAACACTGAAGCTTTCTTT.

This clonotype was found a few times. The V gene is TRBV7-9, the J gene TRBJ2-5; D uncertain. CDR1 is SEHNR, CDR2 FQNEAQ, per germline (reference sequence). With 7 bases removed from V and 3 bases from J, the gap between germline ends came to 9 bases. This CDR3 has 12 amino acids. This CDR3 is CASKSMKETQYF. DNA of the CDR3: TGTGCCAGCAAATCAATGAAAGAGACCCAGTACTTC.

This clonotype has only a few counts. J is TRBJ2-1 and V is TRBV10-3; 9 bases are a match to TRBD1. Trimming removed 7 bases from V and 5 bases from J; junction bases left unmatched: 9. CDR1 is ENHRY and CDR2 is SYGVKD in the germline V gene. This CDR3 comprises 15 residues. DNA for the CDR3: TGTGCCATCACCCCGACAGGGGGTTTGAACAATGAGCAGTTCTTC. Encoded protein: CAITPTGGLNNEQFF.

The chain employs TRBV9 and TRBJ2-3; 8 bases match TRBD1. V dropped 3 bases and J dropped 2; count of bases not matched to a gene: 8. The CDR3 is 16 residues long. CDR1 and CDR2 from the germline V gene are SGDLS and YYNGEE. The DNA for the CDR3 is TGTGCCAGCAGCGGCGGACAGGGTGGGATCACAGATACGCAGTATTTT. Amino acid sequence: CASSGGQGGITDTQYF.

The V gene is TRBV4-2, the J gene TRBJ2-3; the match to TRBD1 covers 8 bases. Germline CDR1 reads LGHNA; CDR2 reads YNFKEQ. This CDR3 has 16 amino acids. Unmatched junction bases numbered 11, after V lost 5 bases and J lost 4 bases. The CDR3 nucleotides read TGTGCCAGCAGCGCCGGACAGGGAGAGGGCGCAGATACGCAGTATTTT. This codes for CASSAGQGEGADTQYF.

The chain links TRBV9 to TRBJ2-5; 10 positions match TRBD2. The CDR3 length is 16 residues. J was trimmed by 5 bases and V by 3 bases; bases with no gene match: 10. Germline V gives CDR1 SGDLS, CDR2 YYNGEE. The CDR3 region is CASSESSGRALETQYF. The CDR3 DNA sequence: TGTGCCAGCAGCGAGTCCAGCGGGAGGGCCTTGGAGACCCAGTACTTC.

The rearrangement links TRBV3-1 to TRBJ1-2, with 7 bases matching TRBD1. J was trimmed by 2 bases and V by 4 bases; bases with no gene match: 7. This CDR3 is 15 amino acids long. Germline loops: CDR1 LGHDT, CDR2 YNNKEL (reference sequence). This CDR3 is CASSPSTGRNYGYTF. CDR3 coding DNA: TGTGCCAGCAGCCCATCGACAGGGAGGAACTATGGCTACACCTTC.

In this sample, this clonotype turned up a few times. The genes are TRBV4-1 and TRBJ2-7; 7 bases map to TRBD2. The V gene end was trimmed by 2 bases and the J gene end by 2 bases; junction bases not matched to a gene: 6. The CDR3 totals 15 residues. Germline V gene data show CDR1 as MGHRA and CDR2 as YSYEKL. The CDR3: CASSQSSGFAYEQYF. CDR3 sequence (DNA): TGCGCCAGCAGCCAAAGTAGCGGGTTCGCCTACGAGCAGTACTTC.

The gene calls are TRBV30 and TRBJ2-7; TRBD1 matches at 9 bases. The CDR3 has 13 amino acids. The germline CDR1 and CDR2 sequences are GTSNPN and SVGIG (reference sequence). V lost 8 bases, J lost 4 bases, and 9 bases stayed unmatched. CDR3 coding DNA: TGTGCCCGGAAGGGGGACAGGGCTTACGAGCAGTACTTC. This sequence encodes CARKGDRAYEQYF.

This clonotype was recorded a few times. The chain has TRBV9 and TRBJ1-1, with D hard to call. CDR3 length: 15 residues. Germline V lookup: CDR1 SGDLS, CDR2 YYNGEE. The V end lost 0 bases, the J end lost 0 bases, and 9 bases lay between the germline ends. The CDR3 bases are TGTGCCAGCAGCGTAGATGCAGGACTGAACACTGAAGCTTTCTTT. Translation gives CASSVDAGLNTEAFF.

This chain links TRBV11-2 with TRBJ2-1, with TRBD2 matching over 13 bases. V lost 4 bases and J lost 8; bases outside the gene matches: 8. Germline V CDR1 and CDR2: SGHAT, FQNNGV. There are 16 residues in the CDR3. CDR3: CASSSSLAGGPDEQFF. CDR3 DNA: TGTGCCAGCAGCTCTTCACTAGCGGGAGGGCCAGATGAGCAGTTCTTC.

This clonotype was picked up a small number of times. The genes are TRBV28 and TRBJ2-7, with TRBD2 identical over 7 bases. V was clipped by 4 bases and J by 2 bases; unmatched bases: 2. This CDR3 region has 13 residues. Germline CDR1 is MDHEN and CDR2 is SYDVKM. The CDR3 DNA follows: TGTGCCAGCAGTTGGGGGGGAGCCTACGAGCAGTACTTC. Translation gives CASSWGGAYEQYF.

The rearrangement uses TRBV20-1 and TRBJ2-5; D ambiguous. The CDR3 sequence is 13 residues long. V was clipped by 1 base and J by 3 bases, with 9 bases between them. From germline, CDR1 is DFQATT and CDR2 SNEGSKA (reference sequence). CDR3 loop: CSARVRVKETQYF. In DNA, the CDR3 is TGCAGTGCTAGAGTCAGAGTAAAAGAGACCCAGTACTTC.

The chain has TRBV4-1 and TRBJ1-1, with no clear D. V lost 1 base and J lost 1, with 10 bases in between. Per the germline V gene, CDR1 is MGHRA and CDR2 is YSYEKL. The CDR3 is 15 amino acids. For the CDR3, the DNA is TGCGCCAGCAGCCAAGTCGGGAGGAGGAACACTGAAGCTTTCTTT. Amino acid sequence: CASSQVGRRNTEAFF.

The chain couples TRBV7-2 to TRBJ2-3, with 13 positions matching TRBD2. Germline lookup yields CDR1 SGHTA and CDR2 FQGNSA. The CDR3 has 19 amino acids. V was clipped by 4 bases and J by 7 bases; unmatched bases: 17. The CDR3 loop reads CASSSGGPLLAGGRNTQYF. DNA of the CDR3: TGTGCCAGCAGCTCAGGAGGGCCTTTACTAGCGGGGGGGCGGAATACGCAGTATTTT. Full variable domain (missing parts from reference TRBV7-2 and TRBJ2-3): GAGVSQSPSNKVTEKGKDVELRCDPISGHTALYWYRQSLGQGLEFLIYFQGNSAPDKSGLPSDRFSAERTGGSVSTLTIQRTQQEDSAVYLCASSSGGPLLAGGRNTQYFGPGTRLTVL.

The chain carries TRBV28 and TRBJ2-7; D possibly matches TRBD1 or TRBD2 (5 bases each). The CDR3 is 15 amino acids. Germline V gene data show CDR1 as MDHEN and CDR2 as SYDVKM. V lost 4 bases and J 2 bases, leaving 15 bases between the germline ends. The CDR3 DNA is TGTGCCAGCAGTTACCACCACCGGGACCCCTACGAGCAGTACTTC. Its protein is CASSYHHRDPYEQYF.

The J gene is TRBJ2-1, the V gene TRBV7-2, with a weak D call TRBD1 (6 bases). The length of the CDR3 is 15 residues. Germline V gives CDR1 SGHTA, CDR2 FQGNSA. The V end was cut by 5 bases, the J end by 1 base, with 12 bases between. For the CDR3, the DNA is TGTGCCAGCAGCGCAGGACAGAATTCCTACAATGAGCAGTTCTTC. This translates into CASSAGQNSYNEQFF.

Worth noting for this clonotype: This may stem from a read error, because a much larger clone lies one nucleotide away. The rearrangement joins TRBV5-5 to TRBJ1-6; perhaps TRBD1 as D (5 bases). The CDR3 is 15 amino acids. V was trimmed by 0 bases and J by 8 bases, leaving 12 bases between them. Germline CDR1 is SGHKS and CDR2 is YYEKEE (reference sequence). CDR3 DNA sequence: TGTGCCAGCAGCTTGGCCGGTCAGGGTGATTCACCCCTCCACTTT. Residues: CASSLAGQGDSPLHF.

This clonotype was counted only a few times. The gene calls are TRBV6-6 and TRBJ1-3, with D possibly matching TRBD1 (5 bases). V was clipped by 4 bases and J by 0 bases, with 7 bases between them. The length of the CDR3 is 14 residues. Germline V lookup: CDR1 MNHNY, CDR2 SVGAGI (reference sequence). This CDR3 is CASSSDSSGNTIYF. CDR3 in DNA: TGTGCCAGCAGTTCAGACAGCTCTGGAAACACCATATATTTT.

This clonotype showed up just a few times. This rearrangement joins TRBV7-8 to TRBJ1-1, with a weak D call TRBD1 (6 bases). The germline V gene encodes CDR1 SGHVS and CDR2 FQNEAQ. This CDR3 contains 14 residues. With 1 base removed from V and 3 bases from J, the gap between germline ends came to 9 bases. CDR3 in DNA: TGTGCCAGCAGCTTAGGCTACAGGGACACTGAAGCTTTCTTT. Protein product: CASSLGYRDTEAFF.

CDR3 loop: CASSLFLDPKGNEQFF. In nucleotides, the CDR3 is TGTGCCAGCAGCTTATTTTTGGACCCGAAGGGCAATGAGCAGTTCTTC. This chain joins TRBV11-1 and TRBJ2-1, with unresolved D. Germline V gives CDR1 SGHAT, CDR2 FQDESV (reference sequence). CDR3 size: 16 residues. Trimming took off 2 bases at V and 6 bases at J, with 17 bases between the two ends.

CDR3 amino acids: CSATQSQRIIVEQYF. CDR3 nucleotide sequence: TGCAGTGCTACACAGTCCCAGCGGATAATTGTCGAGCAGTACTTC. The chain links TRBV20-1 to TRBJ2-7, with TRBD2 as a possible D gene (5 bases). The V end lost 4 bases, the J end lost 6 bases, and 22 bases lay between the germline ends. Germline CDR1 DFQATT, CDR2 SNEGSKA (reference sequence). This CDR3 has 15 residues.

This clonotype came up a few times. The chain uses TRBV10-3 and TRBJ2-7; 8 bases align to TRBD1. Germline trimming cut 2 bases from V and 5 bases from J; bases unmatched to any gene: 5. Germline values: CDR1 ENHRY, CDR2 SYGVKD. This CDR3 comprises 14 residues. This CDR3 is CAISEKRQGNEQYF. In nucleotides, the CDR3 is TGTGCCATCAGTGAGAAACGACAGGGGAACGAGCAGTACTTC.

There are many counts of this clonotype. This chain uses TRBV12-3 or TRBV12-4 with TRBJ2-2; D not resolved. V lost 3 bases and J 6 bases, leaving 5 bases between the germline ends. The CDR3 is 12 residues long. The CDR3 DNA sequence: TGTGCCAGCAGTTTCTCCTCCGGGGAGCTGTTTTTT. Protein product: CASSFSSGELFF.

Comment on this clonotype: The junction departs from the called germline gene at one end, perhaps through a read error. The DNA for the CDR3 is TGTGCCAGCAGCCCTGCCGGGGGAGCCTACGAGCGGTACTTC. Translating gives CASSPAGGAYERYF. The chain employs TRBV7-2 and TRBJ2-7; the D gene is possibly TRBD2 (6 bases). Germline lookup yields CDR1 SGHTA and CDR2 FQGNSA. The CDR3 loop spans 14 amino acids.

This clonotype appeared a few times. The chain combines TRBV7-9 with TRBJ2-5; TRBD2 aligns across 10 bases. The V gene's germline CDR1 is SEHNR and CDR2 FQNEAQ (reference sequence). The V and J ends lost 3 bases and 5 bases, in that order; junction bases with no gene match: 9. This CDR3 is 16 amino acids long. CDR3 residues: CASSFPQRGGGETQYF. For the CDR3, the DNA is TGTGCCAGCAGCTTCCCCCAGCGGGGGGGTGGGGAGACCCAGTACTTC.

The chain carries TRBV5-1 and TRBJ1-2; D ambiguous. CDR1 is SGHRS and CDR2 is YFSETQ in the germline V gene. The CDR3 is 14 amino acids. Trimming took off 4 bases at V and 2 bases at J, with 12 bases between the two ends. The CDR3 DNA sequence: TGCGCCAGCAGCCTGTCTGCCTTAAACTATGGCTACACCTTC. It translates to CASSLSALNYGYTF.

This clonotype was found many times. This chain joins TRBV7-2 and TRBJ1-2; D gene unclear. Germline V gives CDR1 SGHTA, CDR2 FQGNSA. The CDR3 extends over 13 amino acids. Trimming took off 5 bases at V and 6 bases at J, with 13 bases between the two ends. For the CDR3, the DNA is TGTGCCAGCAGCCCCCGACTGGGCGATGGCTACACCTTC. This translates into CASSPRLGDGYTF. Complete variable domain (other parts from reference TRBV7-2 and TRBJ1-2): GAGVSQSPSNKVTEKGKDVELRCDPISGHTALYWYRQSLGQGLEFLIYFQGNSAPDKSGLPSDRFSAERTGGSVSTLTIQRTQQEDSAVYLCASSPRLGDGYTFGSGTRLTVV.

CDR3 residues: CASRLPGQSAEQFF. DNA for the CDR3: TGTGCCAGCAGACTACCGGGACAGTCAGCTGAGCAGTTCTTC. This chain links TRBV27 with TRBJ2-1, with 7 bases aligning to TRBD1. The CDR3 totals 14 residues. Losses at the gene ends were 6 bases for V and 9 bases for J; bases not matched to a gene: 11. From germline, CDR1 is MNHEY and CDR2 SMNVEV (reference sequence).

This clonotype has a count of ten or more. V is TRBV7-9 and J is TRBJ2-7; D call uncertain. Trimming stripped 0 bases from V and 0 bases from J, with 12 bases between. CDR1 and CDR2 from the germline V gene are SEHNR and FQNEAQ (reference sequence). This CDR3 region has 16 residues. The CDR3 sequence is CASSLARHQISYEQYF. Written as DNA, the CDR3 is TGTGCCAGCAGCTTAGCGCGGCACCAGATCTCCTACGAGCAGTACTTC.